The entry below gives a single T cell receptor beta chain sequence along with its context. This clonotype was seen only a few times. What this receptor recognizes is not known. No base qualities exist here, and no much larger clone lies one base off it. The CDR3 has 14 amino acids, counting the end cysteine and phenylalanine. Kept here is only the CDR3 DNA, which spans 42 bases and is read in frame from base 1. The V and J ends are trimmed by 5 bases and 2 bases, leaving 12 bases between them. The germline V gene (reference sequence) specifies DFQATT as CDR1 and SNEGSKA as CDR2. This sample is part of a study of CD8 T cells in ankylosing spondylitis (dated by TCRdb to the late 2010s). Background for the entire study: To find TCR variants linked to disease, the study profiled T cell receptor beta repertoires in ankylosing spondylitis patients and healthy donors. Peripheral blood samples were taken, and synovial fluid was additionally collected from ankylosing spondylitis patients. The full study cohort comprised some 27 ankylosing spondylitis patients and 85 to 120 healthy donors.

Sequencer: Illumina HiSeq 2500. TCR beta libraries were prepared by quantitative 5'-RACE with molecular barcodes. On the study's bioinformatics: To identify disease-linked TCR variants, a new computational method was used, one built on a probabilistic model of VDJ rearrangement. TCRdb handled the public reads itself, with Q25 trimming in fastp and clone calling in MiXCR, and kept productive beta chains. Every CDR3 protein is listed once, alongside the most common genes and DNA of its rows. The V and J calls shown here were made by TCRdb, not taken from the authors' results. The sample has some 400,000 distinct CDR3 sequences on record, about a fifth of them singletons. The top ten clonotypes cover approximately 15% of the sample. On the study overall, not on this receptor specifically: A TCR beta motif of eight highly homologous amino acid variants appeared characteristic of blood from ankylosing spondylitis patients. According to the report, matched synovial fluid samples from ankylosing spondylitis patients were significantly enriched for the disease-linked clones. Some motif variants had previously been reported in the synovial fluid and blood of reactive arthritis patients, which suggests shared mechanisms of disease initiation. A CD8+ phenotype was shown by the disease-linked clones, which were found at relatively low frequencies in peripheral blood.

This clonotype originated in a male donor with ankylosing spondylitis. The sample comprised blood, either unsorted or a sorted T cell fraction (not recorded which). The rearrangement joined TRBV20-1 to TRBJ2-2; no D gene is confidently identified. The bases read TGCAGTGCTCTGGTGGAGCCAAACACCGGGGAGCTGTTTTTT. Its amino acids are CSALVEPNTGELFF.